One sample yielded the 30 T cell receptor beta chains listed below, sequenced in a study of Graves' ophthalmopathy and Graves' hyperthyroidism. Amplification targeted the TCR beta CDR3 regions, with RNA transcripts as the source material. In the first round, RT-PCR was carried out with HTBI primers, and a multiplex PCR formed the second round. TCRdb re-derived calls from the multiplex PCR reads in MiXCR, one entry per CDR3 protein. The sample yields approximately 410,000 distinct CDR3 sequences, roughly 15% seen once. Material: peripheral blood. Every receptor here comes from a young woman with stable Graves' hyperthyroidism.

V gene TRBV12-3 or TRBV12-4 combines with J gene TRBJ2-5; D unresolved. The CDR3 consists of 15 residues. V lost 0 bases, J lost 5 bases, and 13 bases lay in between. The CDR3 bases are TGTGCCAGCAGTTTAGCGCTGGGTGCTGGGGAGACCCAGTACTTC. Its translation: CASSLALGAGETQYF.

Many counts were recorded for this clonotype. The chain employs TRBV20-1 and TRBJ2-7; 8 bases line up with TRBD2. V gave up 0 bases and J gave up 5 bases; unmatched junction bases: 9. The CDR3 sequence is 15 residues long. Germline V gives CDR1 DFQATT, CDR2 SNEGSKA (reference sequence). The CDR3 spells CSARDPRTSTDEQYF. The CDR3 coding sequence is TGCAGTGCTAGAGATCCGAGGACTAGCACAGACGAGCAGTACTTC.

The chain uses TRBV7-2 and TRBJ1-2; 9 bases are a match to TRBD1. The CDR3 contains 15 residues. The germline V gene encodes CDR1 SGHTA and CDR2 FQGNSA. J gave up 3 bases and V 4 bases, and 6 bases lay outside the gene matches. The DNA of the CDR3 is TGTGCCAGCAGCTCACAGGGGGCCGGGGACTATGGCTACACCTTC. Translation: CASSSQGAGDYGYTF.

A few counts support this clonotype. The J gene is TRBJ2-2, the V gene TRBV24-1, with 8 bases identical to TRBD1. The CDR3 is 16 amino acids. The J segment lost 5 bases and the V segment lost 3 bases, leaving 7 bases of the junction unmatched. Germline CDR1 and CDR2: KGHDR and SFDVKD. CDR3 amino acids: CATSDLAGGETGELFF. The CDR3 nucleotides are TGTGCCACCAGTGATCTAGCAGGGGGCGAGACCGGGGAGCTGTTTTTT.

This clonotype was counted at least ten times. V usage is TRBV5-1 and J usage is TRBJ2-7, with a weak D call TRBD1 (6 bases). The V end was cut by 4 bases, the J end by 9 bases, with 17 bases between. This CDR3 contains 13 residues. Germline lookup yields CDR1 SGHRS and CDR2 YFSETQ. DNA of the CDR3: TGCGCCAGCAGCCTATATACTGACAGGTGGCAGTACTTC. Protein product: CASSLYTDRWQYF.

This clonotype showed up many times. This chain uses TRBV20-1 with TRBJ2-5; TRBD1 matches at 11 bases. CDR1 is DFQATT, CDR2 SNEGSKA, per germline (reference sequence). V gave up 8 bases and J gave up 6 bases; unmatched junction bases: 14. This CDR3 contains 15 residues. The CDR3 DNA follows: TGCAGTCCTCTTCCAGGACAGGGGGCGAGTCAGACCCAGTACTTC. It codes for CSPLPGQGASQTQYF.

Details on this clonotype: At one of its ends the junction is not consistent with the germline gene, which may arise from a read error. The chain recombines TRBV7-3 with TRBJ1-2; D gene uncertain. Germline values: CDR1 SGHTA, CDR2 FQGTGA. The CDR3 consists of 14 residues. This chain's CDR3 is CASRLFREIGGYTF. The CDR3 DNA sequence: TGTGCCAGCCGCTTATTTAGGGAGATCGGCGGCTACACCTTC.

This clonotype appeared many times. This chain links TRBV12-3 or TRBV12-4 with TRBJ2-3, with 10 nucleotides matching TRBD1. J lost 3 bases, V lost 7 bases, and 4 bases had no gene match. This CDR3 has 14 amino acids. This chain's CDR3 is CASTRTGGTDTQYF. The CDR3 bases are TGTGCCAGCACCCGGACAGGGGGAACAGATACGCAGTATTTT.

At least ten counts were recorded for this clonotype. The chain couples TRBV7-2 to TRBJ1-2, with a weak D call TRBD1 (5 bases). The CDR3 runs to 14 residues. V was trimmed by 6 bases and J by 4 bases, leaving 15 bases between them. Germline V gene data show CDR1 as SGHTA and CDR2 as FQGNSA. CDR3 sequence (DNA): TGTGCCAGCAGTATAACTACAGGCGTCTATGGCTACACCTTC. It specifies CASSITTGVYGYTF.

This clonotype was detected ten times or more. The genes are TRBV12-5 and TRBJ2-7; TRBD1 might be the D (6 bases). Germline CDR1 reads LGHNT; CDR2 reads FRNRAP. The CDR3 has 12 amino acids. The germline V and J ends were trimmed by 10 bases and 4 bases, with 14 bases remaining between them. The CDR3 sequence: CATQDTGYEQYF. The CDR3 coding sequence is TGTGCTACCCAGGATACAGGGTACGAGCAGTACTTC.

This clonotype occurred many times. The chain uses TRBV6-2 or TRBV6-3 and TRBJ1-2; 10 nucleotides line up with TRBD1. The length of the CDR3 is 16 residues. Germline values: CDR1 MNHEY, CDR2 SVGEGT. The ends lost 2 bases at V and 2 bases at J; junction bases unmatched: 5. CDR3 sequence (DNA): TGTGCCAGCAGTTACAGGGGACAGGGGATAAACTATGGCTACACCTTC. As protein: CASSYRGQGINYGYTF.

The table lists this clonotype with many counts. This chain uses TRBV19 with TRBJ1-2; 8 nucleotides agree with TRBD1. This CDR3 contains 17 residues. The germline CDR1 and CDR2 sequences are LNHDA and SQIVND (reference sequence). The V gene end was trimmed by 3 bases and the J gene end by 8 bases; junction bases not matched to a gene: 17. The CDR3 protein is CASSIPWATQGARGYTF. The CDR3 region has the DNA TGTGCCAGTAGTATCCCTTGGGCAACCCAGGGGGCGCGGGGCTACACCTTC.

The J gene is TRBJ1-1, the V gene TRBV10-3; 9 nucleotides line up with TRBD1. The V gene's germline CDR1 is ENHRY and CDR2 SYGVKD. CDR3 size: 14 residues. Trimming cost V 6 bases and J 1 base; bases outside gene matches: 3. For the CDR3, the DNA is TGTGCCATCAGGGGGACAGGGAGGAACACTGAAGCTTTCTTT. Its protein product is CAIRGTGRNTEAFF.

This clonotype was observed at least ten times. In DNA form, the CDR3 reads TGTGCCAGCAGCGTAGGTGGGGGAAGCGGGGAGACCCAGTACTTC. Translation gives CASSVGGGSGETQYF. The J gene is TRBJ2-5, the V gene TRBV9; tentatively, D is TRBD2 (6 bases). Germline V CDR1 and CDR2: SGDLS, YYNGEE. Trimming took off 0 bases at V and 5 bases at J, with 14 bases between the two ends. The CDR3 runs to 15 residues.

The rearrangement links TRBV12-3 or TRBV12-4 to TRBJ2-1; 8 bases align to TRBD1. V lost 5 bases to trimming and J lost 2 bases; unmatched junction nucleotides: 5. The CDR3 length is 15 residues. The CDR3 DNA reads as TGTGCCAGCAGTCTAGACAGGGGAGCCTACAATGAGCAGTTCTTC. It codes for CASSLDRGAYNEQFF.

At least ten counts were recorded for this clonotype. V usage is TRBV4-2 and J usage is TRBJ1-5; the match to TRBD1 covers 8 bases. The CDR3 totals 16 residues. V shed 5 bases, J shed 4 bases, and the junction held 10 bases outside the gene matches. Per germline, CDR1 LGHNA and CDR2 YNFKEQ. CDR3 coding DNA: TGTGCCAGCAGCGGACAGGGAGGTTCCAGAAATCAGCCCCAGCATTTT. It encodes CASSGQGGSRNQPQHF.

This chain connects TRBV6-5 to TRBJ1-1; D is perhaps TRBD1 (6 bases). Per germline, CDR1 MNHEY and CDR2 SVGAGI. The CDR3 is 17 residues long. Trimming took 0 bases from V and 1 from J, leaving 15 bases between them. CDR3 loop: CASSYSVGGGWNTEAFF. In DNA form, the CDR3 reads TGTGCCAGCAGTTACTCGGTTGGGGGCGGGTGGAACACTGAAGCTTTCTTT.

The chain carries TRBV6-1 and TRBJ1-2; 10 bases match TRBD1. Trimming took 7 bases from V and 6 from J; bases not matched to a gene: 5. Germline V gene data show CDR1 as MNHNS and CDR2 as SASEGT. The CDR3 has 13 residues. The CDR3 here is CASTIDRGHGYTF. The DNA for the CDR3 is TGTGCCAGCACCATAGACAGGGGGCATGGCTACACCTTC.

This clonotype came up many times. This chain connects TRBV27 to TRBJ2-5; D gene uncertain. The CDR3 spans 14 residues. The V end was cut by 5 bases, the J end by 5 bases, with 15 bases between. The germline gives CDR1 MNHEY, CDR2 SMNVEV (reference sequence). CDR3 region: CASSPSLFGETQYF. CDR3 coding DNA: TGTGCCAGCAGTCCCAGCCTCTTCGGGGAGACCCAGTACTTC.

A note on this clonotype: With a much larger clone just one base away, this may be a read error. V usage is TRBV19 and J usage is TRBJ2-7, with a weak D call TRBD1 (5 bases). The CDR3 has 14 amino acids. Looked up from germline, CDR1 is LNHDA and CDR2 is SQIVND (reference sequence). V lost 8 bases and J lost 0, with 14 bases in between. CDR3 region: CASEETVSSYEQYF. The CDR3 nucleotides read TGTGCCAGTGAGGAGACAGTGAGCTCCTACGAGCAGTACTTC.

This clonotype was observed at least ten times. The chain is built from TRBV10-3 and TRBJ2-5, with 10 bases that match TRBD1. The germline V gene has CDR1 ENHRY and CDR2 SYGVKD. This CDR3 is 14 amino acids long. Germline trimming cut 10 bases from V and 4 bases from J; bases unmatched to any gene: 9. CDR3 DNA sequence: TGTGCCACCACTCCGGGACAGGGGCTAGAGACCCAGTACTTC. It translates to CATTPGQGLETQYF.

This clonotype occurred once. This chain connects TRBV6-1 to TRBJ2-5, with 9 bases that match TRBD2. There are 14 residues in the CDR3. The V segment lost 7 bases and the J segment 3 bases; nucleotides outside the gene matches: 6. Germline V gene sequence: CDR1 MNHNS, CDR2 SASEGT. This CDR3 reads CASTSGLAKETQYF. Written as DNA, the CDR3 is TGTGCCAGCACCTCTGGACTAGCGAAAGAGACCCAGTACTTC.

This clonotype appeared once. CDR3 sequence (DNA): TGTGCCAGCAGTGAACACGGCGTGGGGCAAGAGACCCAGTACTTC. Translated: CASSEHGVGQETQYF. The J gene is TRBJ2-5, the V gene TRBV2; D is uncertain. Germline CDR1 is SNHLY and CDR2 is FYNNEI. V was shortened by 2 bases and J by 2 bases, with 12 bases between the two germline ends. The CDR3 sequence is 15 residues long.

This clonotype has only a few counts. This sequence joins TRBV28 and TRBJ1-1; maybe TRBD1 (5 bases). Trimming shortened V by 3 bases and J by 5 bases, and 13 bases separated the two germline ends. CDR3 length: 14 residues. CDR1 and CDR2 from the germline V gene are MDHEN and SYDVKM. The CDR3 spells CASSFMGRQTEAFF. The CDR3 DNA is TGTGCCAGCAGTTTTATGGGGCGGCAAACTGAAGCTTTCTTT.

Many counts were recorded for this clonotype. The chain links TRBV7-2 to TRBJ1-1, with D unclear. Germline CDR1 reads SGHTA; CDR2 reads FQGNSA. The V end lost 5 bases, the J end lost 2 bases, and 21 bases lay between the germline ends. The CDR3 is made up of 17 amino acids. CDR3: CASSALPWTSSNTEAFF. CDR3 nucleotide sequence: TGTGCCAGCAGCGCCCTTCCCTGGACTTCGTCTAACACTGAAGCTTTCTTT. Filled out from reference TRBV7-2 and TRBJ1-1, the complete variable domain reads GAGVSQSPSNKVTEKGKDVELRCDPISGHTALYWYRQSLGQGLEFLIYFQGNSAPDKSGLPSDRFSAERTGGSVSTLTIQRTQQEDSAVYLCASSALPWTSSNTEAFFGQGTRLTVV.

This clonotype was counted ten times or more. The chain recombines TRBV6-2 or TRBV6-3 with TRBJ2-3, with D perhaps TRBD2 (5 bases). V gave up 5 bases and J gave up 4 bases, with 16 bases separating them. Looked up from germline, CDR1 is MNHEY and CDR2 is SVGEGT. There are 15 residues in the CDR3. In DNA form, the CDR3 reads TGTGCCAGCAGTAGGTGGAGGACGACTTCAGATACGCAGTATTTT. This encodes CASSRWRTTSDTQYF.

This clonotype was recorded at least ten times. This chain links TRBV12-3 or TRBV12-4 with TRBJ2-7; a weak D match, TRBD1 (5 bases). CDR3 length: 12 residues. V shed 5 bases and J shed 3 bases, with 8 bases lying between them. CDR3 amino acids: CASSPQVYEQYF. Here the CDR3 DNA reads TGTGCCAGCAGTCCACAGGTCTACGAGCAGTACTTC.

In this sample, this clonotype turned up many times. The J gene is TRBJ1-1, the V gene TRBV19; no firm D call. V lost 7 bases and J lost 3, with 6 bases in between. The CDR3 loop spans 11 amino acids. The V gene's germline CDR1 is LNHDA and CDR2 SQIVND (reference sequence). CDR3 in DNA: TGTGCCAGTACCACGGACACTGAAGCTTTCTTT. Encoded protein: CASTTDTEAFF.

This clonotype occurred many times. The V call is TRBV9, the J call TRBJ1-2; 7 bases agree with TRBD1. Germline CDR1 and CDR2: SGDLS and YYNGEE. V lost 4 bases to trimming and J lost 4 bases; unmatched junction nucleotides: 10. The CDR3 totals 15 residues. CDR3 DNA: TGTGCCAGCAGCCCAGGGGGGGACCGACCCTATGGCTACACCTTC. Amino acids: CASSPGGDRPYGYTF.

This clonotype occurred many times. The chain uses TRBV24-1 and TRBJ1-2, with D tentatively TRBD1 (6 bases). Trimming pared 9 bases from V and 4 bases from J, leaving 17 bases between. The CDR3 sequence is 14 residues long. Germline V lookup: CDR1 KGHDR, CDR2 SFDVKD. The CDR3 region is CATQDSEEGYGYTF. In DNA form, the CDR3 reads TGTGCCACCCAGGACAGTGAAGAGGGCTATGGCTACACCTTC.